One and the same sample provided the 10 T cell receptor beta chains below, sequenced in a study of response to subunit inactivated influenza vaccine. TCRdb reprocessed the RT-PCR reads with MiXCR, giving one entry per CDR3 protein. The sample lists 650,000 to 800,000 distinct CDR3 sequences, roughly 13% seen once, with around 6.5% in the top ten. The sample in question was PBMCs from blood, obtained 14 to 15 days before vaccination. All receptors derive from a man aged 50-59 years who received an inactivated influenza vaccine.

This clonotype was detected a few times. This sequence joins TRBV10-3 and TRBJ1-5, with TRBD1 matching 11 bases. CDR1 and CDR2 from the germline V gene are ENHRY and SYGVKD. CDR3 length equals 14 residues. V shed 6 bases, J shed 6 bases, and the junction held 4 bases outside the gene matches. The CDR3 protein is CAIRGQGASQPQHF. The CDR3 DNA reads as TGTGCCATCAGAGGACAGGGGGCAAGTCAGCCCCAGCATTTT.

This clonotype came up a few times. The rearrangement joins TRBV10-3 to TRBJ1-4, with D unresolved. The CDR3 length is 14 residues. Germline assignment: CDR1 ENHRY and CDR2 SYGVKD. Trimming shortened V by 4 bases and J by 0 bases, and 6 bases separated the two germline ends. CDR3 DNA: TGTGCCATCAGTGCGACATCAACTAATGAAAAACTGTTTTTT. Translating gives CAISATSTNEKLFF.

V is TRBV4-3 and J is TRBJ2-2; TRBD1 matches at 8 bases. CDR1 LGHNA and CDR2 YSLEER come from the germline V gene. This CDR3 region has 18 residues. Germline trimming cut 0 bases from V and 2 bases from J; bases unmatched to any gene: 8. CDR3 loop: CASSQEPETGVNTGELFF. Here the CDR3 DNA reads TGCGCCAGCAGCCAAGAGCCCGAGACAGGGGTCAACACCGGGGAGCTGTTTTTT.

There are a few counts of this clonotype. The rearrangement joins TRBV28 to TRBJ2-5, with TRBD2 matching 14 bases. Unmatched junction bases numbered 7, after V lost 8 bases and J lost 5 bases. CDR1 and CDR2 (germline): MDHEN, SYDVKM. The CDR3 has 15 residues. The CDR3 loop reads CASAQGLAGVETQYF. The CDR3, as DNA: TGTGCCAGCGCCCAGGGACTAGCGGGAGTGGAGACCCAGTACTTC.

CDR3 sequence: CASSPRLAGGGRSGTDTQYF. The DNA of the CDR3 is TGTGCCAGCAGCCCCCGACTAGCGGGAGGGGGTCGGTCGGGCACAGATACGCAGTATTTT. V usage is TRBV11-2 and J usage is TRBJ2-3, with TRBD2 matching over 14 bases. From germline, CDR1 is SGHAT and CDR2 FQNNGV. V gave up 5 bases and J gave up 1 base; unmatched junction bases: 14. The CDR3 is 20 amino acids. Full variable domain (missing parts from reference TRBV11-2 and TRBJ2-3): EAGVAQSPRYKIIEKRQSVAFWCNPISGHATLYWYQQILGQGPKLLIQFQNNGVVDDSQLPKDRFSAERLKGVDSTLKIQPAKLEDSAVYLCASSPRLAGGGRSGTDTQYFGPGTRLTVL.

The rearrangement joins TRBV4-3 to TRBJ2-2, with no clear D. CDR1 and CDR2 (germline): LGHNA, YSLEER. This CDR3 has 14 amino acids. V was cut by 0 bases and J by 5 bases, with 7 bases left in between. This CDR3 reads CASSQDWWTGELFF. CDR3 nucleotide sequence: TGCGCCAGCAGCCAAGACTGGTGGACCGGGGAGCTGTTTTTT.

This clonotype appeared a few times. This chain's CDR3 is CASSVGLAERQETQYF. The DNA for the CDR3 is TGTGCCAGCAGCGTAGGATTAGCGGAAAGACAAGAGACCCAGTACTTC. J is TRBJ2-5 and V is TRBV9, with a possible D match to TRBD2 (6 bases). Germline V gene sequence: CDR1 SGDLS, CDR2 YYNGEE. V dropped 0 bases and J dropped 2 bases, with 14 bases sitting between them. The CDR3 sequence is 16 residues long.

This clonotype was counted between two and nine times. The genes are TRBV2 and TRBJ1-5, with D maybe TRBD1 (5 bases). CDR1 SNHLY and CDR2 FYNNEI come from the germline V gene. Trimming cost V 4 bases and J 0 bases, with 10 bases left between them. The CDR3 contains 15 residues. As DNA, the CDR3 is TGTGCCAGCAGTGTAAGTGGGGGTAGCAATCAGCCCCAGCATTTT. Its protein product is CASSVSGGSNQPQHF.

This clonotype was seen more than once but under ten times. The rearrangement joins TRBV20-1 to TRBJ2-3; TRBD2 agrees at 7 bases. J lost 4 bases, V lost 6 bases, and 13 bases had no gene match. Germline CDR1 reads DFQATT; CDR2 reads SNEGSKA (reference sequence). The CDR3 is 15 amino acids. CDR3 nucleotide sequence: TGCAGTGCCATCCCCCCCGTGCTAGCGGCAGATACGCAGTATTTT. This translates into CSAIPPVLAADTQYF.

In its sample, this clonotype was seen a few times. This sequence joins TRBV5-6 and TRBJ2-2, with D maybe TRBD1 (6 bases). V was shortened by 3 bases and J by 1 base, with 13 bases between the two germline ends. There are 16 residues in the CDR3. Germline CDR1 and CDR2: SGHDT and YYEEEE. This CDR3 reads CASSSVMGQNTGELFF. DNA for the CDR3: TGTGCCAGCAGCTCCGTAATGGGACAGAACACCGGGGAGCTGTTTTTT.